This T cell receptor (beta chain) was captured by sequencing in a study of CD8 T cells in Susac syndrome. This CDR3 is built from 19 residues. V lost 0 bases, J lost 0 bases, and 13 bases stayed unmatched. CDR1 and CDR2 (germline): SGDLS, YYNGEE. A quantity of about 0.45 to 1 ug RNA underwent reverse transcription using random hexamers. Each CDR3 protein is one row after TCRdb ran MiXCR on the immunoSEQ multiplex PCR reads. Found here are 250,000 to 300,000 distinct CDR3 sequences, approximately 90% of them singletons; the top ten hold around 0.18%. The chain carries TRBV9 and TRBJ2-5, with 8 bases matching TRBD2. The receptor was isolated from a human donor with multiple sclerosis. What was sequenced was CD8+ T cells from PBMCs. The CDR3 reads CASSVEALGSSGYQETQYF. CDR3 nucleotide sequence: TGTGCCAGCAGCGTAGAGGCTCTCGGATCTAGCGGGTACCAAGAGACCCAGTACTTC.